The T cell receptor beta chain under discussion was sequenced for a study of shared clonotypes between healthy human individuals. The V end lost 7 bases, the J end lost 3 bases, and 13 bases lay between the germline ends. The CDR3 loop spans 12 amino acids. Germline V gene lookup returns CDR1 SQVTM and CDR2 ANQGSEA. TCRdb's table, derived via immunoSEQ multiplex PCR, lists solely in-frame clones and lacks some. The sample holds around 690,000 clones, about 90% seen once. The sample comprised memory CD8+ T cells from PBMCs. Subset given: CD45RO+ cells pooled with CCR7-negative TemRA cells. This TCR was sampled from a man aged 18 to 35 in good health. Some clones in this sample may be carry-over from other donors' samples. The chain couples TRBV29-1 to TRBJ2-7; weak D call: TRBD1 (5 bases). The CDR3 here is CSALGVHYEQYF. The CDR3 nucleotides are TGCAGCGCCCTAGGGGTCCACTACGAGCAGTACTTC.